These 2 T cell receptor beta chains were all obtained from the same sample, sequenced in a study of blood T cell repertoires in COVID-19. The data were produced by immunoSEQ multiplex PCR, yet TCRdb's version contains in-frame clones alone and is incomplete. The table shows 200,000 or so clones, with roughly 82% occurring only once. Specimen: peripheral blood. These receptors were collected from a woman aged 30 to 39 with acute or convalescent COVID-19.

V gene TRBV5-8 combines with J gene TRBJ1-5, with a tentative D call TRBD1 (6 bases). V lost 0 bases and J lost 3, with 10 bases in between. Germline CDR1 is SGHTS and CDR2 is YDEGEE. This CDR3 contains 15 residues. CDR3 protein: CASSLGQANNQPQHF. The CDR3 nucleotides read TGTGCCAGCAGCTTGGGACAGGCAAACAATCAGCCCCAGCATTTT.

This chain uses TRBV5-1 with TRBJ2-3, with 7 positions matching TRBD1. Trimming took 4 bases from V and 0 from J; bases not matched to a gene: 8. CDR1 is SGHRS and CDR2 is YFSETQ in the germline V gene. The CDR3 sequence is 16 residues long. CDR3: CASSKGTAQSTDTQYF. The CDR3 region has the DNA TGCGCCAGCAGCAAAGGGACAGCCCAAAGCACAGATACGCAGTATTTT.